This T cell receptor (beta chain) was documented in a study of T-cell memory formation after mild COVID-19 (dated by TCRdb to the early 2020s). Background for the entire study: TCR sequence clusters from the two donors were largely donor specific. T-cell clones expanding and contracting after mild COVID-19 in a couple of donors were tracked by longitudinal TCRalpha and TCRbeta repertoire sequencing. Two young, previously healthy adult volunteers made up the cohort, one male and one female. General conclusions and limits of the study: Some responding clones were detected in pre-infection memory, suggesting pre-existing cross-reactive memory T cells joined the SARS-CoV-2 response. Whether the second-wave clones peaking on day 37 were SARS-CoV-2 specific was not confirmed. The study covered only a couple of mild cases, and larger cohorts including severe cases with pre-infection samples were considered necessary. Contracting CD4+ clones were located mainly in the CM and EM memory subsets, whereas CD8+ clones were found to be enriched in EMRA. Clones contracting from day 15 to 85 had balanced CD4/CD8 phenotypes, while a second wave expanding from day 15 to 37 was biased towards CD4+.

Compared with germline, V lacks 6 bases and J lacks 5 bases; bases without a gene match: 9. The CDR3 spans 14 residues, from the cysteine through the phenylalanine. Only CDR3 DNA is held: 42 bases, read in frame from base 1. CDR1 and CDR2 (SEHNR, FQNEAQ) derive from the germline V gene (reference sequence). Ficoll-Paque density gradient centrifugation was the method used to isolate PBMCs. The sequencing machine was an Illumina NovaSeq 6000. cDNA libraries for TCRalpha and TCRbeta were prepared by 5'RACE using constant-segment primers, with sample barcodes and unique molecular identifiers added. Trizol reagent was used to extract RNA from every sample. Libraries were amplified in two PCR steps, with a second sample barcode and Illumina TruSeq adapters added in the second step. Sequencing of libraries was performed on an Illumina NovaSeq with 2 x 150 bp paired-end reads. On the authors' methods: Demultiplexing of reads and collapsing into UMI-guided consensus sequences were performed with migec v1.2.7. Using mixcr v2.1.11, UMI consensuses were aligned to TRA and TRB V and J templates and then assembled into clonotypes. A clonotype was counted as expanded or contracted only when both edgeR and NoisET called the clonotype significant, with the noise models trained on biological replicates. For edgeR calls, a false discovery rate-adjusted p below 0.01 and a log2 fold-change threshold of 1 were applied. As an exploratory analysis of dynamics, PCA with hierarchical clustering was applied to max-normalized trajectories of the 1000 most abundant clonotypes. Each responding clone was given a CD4 or CD8 phenotype based on the CD4+ and CD8+ repertoires, which had been sequenced separately. TCRdb handled the public reads itself, with Q25 trimming in fastp and clone calling in MiXCR, and kept productive beta chains. For every CDR3 protein sequence, its rows merge into one entry that carries the most common genes and DNA. TCRdb's processing, not the authors', yielded these V and J calls. Recorded for this sample are under 450,000 distinct CDR3 sequences; under 25% of them occurred a single time. The ten largest clones take up around 13% of the sample.

This clonotype turned up a few times. Its binding antigen is unknown. No base quality information exists; no much larger clone differs at one position. The chain is encoded by TRBV7-9 joined to TRBJ1-2, with TRBD1 identical over 7 junction bases. The receptor was derived from an adult woman who had mild COVID-19 (a few samples of this study predate the infection). The sample titles of this study are shuffled in the database, so cell type and time point are left out; the donor was told from shared clones. Sequencing was done on a sample of PBMCs or a T cell subset sorted from them (not recorded which). The nucleotide sequence is given as TGTGCCAGCAGAGAGTCCGGGACAGATTATGGCTACACCTTC. Its protein reads: CASRESGTDYGYTF.